This T cell receptor beta chain was captured by sequencing in a study of PD-1 and CTLA-4 blockade in melanoma. Per the germline V gene, CDR1 is PRHDT and CDR2 is FYEKMQ (reference sequence). The CDR3 is made up of 16 amino acids. The V gene end was trimmed by 5 bases and the J gene end by 2 bases; junction bases not matched to a gene: 5. Method: immunoSEQ multiplex PCR; TCRdb's copy keeps in-frame clones and lacks some. The sample holds some 11,000 clones; roughly 82% are singletons and the top ten take 25% to 35%. The starting material was CD8+ T cells from peripheral blood, obtained from a patient given anti-PD-1 treatment. The chain joins TRBV13 to TRBJ2-6; TRBD2 matches at 8 bases. The receptor comes from a human donor with melanoma. The CDR3 DNA is TGTGCCAGCAGCCCTGGACTAGCTCCTGGGGCCAACGTCCTGACTTTC. Amino acid sequence: CASSPGLAPGANVLTF.